This is a list of T cell receptor beta chains from one sample in a study of T cell repertoires in cytomegalovirus infection. Via MiXCR, TCRdb re-called the reads, giving one row per CDR3 protein. The data hold just over 150,000 distinct CDR3 sequences, with 23% observed a single time. The sample comprised PBMCs. The receptors come from a human donor in good health (CMV status not recorded). Some clones in this sample may be carry-over from other donors' samples. Both conserved end residues are trimmed from each CDR3.

j_call: TRBJ1-1
v_call: TRBV7-9
cdr3_aa: ASSFISSVNTEAF

j_call: TRBJ2-7
v_call: TRBV28
cdr3_aa: ASSPTSQDGGYEQY

j_call: TRBJ2-7
v_call: TRBV7-8
cdr3_aa: ASSLTGFYEQY

j_call: TRBJ1-6
v_call: TRBV12-3/TRBV12-4
cdr3_aa: ASSRGTGGSPLH

j_call: TRBJ2-5
v_call: TRBV7-9
cdr3_aa: ASSLEAGGWGETQY

j_call: TRBJ2-1
v_call: TRBV5-1
cdr3_aa: ASSLDGTTFNEQF

j_call: TRBJ1-5
v_call: TRBV7-9
cdr3_aa: ASSSLTGGGNQPQH

j_call: TRBJ1-5
v_call: TRBV30
cdr3_aa: AWSRGLQGGDQPQH

j_call: TRBJ2-2
v_call: TRBV7-3
cdr3_aa: ASSYLGGSEELF

j_call: TRBJ2-5
v_call: TRBV7-2
cdr3_aa: ASSRQAGRSQETQY

j_call: TRBJ2-1
v_call: TRBV2
cdr3_aa: ASKRGASSEQF

j_call: TRBJ2-1
v_call: TRBV6-1
cdr3_aa: ASTGNSEQRGQQF

j_call: TRBJ1-5
v_call: TRBV5-1
cdr3_aa: ASSPEAGGNQPQH

j_call: TRBJ1-1
v_call: TRBV5-1
cdr3_aa: ASSWEAGLTEAF

j_call: TRBJ2-1
v_call: TRBV7-2
cdr3_aa: ASSLGGNLYNEQF

j_call: TRBJ1-1
v_call: TRBV5-5
cdr3_aa: ASTVQGPGNTEAF

j_call: TRBJ1-2
v_call: TRBV28
cdr3_aa: ASSRQIGGYT

j_call: TRBJ2-7
v_call: TRBV7-8
cdr3_aa: ASSLAGVSYEQY

j_call: TRBJ1-2
v_call: TRBV6-5
cdr3_aa: ASSRGPTGTNYGYT

j_call: TRBJ2-5
v_call: TRBV3-1
cdr3_aa: ASSRLAGETQY

j_call: TRBJ2-7
v_call: TRBV28
cdr3_aa: ASTRGDRSSYEQY

j_call: TRBJ1-1
v_call: TRBV5-1
cdr3_aa: ASSFTRMWDGTEAF

j_call: TRBJ2-1
v_call: TRBV7-9
cdr3_aa: ASSNLLRTYNEQF

j_call: TRBJ1-5
v_call: TRBV6-6
cdr3_aa: ASSGLRNPNQPQH

j_call: TRBJ2-2
v_call: TRBV7-2
cdr3_aa: ASSLSGATTGELF

j_call: TRBJ1-2
v_call: TRBV7-2
cdr3_aa: ASSSYLRVDTIYGYT

j_call: TRBJ2-2
v_call: TRBV29-1
cdr3_aa: SVVPGTVNTGELF

j_call: TRBJ2-1
v_call: TRBV6-2/TRBV6-3
cdr3_aa: ASKETGRVAYNEQF

j_call: TRBJ2-4
v_call: TRBV11-3
cdr3_aa: ASPARIGPRHRTGRENIQY

j_call: TRBJ2-4
v_call: TRBV7-2
cdr3_aa: ASSADRGIGAKNIQY

j_call: TRBJ2-1
v_call: TRBV7-2
cdr3_aa: ASSLLGGGSNEQF

j_call: TRBJ2-3
v_call: TRBV5-1
cdr3_aa: ASSLTGLTDTQY

j_call: TRBJ2-1
v_call: TRBV6-4
cdr3_aa: ASSDLSAGDNEQF

j_call: TRBJ2-5
v_call: TRBV7-2
cdr3_aa: ASSLDGRAGETQY

j_call: TRBJ2-7
v_call: TRBV2
cdr3_aa: ASGGPLDYEQY

j_call: TRBJ2-7
v_call: TRBV24-1
cdr3_aa: ATSGQDSYEQY

j_call: TRBJ2-1
v_call: TRBV7-2
cdr3_aa: ASSSGGKYNEQF

j_call: TRBJ2-7
v_call: TRBV12-3/TRBV12-4
cdr3_aa: ASSLGGIYEQY

j_call: TRBJ2-4
v_call: TRBV7-2
cdr3_aa: ASSAPGSAAKNIQY

j_call: TRBJ2-7
v_call: TRBV14
cdr3_aa: ASSPSGRAPLREQY

j_call: TRBJ1-6
v_call: TRBV7-9
cdr3_aa: ASSPGTGRSPLH

j_call: TRBJ2-7
v_call: TRBV6-1
cdr3_aa: ASRTGGYEQY